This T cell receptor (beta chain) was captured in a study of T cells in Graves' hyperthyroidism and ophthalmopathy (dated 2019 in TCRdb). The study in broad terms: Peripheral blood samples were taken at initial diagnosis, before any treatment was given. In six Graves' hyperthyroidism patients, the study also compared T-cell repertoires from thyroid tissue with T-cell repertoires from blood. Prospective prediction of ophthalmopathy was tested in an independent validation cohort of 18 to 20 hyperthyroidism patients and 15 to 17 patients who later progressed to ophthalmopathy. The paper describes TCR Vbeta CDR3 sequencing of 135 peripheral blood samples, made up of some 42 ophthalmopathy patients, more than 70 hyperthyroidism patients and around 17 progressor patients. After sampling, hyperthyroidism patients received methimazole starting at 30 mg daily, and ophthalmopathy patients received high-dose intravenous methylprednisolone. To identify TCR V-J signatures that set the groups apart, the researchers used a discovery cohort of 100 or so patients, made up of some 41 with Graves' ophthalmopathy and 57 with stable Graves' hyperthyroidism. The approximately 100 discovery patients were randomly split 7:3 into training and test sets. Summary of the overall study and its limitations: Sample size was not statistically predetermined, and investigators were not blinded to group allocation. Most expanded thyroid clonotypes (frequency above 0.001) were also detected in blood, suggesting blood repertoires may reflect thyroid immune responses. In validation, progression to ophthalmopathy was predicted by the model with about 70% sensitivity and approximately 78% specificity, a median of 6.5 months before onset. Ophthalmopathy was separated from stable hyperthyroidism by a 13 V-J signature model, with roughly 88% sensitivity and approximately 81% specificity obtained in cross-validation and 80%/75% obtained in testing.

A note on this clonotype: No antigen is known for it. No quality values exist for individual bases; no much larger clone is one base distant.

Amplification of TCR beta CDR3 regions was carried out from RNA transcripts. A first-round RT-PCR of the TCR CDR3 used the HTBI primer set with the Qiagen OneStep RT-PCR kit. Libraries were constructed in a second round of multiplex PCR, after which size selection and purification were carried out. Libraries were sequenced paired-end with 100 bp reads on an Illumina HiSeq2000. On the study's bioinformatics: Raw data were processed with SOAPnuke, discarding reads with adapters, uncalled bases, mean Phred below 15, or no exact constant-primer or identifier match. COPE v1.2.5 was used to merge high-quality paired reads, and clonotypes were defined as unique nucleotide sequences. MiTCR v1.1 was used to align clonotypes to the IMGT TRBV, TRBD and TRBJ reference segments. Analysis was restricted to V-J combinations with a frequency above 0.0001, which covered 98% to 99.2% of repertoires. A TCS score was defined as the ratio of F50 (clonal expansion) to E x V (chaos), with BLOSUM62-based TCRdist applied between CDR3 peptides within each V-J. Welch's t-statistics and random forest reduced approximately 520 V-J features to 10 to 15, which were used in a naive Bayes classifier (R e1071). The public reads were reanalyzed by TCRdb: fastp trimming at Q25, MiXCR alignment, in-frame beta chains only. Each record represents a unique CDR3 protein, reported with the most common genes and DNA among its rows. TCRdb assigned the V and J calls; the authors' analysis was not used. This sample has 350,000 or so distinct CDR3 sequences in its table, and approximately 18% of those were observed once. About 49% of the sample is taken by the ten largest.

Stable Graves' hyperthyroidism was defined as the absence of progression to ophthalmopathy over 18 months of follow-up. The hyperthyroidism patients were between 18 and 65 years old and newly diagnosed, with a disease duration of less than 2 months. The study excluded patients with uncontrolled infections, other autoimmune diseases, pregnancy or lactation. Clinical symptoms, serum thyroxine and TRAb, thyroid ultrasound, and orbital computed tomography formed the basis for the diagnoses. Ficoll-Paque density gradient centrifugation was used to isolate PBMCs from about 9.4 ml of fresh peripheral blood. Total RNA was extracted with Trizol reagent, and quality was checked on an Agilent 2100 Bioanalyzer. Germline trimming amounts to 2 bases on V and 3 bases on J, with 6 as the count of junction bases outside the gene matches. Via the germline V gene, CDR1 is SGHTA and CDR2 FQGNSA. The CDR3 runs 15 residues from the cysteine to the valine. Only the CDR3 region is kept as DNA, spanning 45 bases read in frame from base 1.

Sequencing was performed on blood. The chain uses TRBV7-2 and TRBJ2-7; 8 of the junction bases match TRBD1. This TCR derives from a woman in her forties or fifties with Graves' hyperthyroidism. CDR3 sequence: CASSLTGTGDYEQYV. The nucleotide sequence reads TGTGCCAGCAGCTTAACTGGGACAGGAGACTACGAGCAGTACGTC.